This TCR beta chain derives from a study of blood T cell repertoires in COVID-19. Sequenced by immunoSEQ multiplex PCR; TCRdb stores in-frame clones only, minus some. The data contain about 400,000 clones, around 92% of them singletons. J lost 2 bases, V lost 5 bases, and 0 bases had no gene match. The CDR3 is 14 amino acids. Germline loops: CDR1 MNHEY, CDR2 SVGEGT. The study assigned cohorts using participant-reported clinical history. The chain couples TRBV6-2 or TRBV6-3 to TRBJ2-6; 7 bases align to TRBD1. Sequencing was performed on PBMCs or T cells enriched from blood (not recorded which). The receptor comes from a woman in her twenties or thirties who had recovered from COVID-19. CDR3 coding DNA: TGTGCCAGCAGTGACAGGGCTGGGGCCAACGTCCTGACTTTC. It encodes CASSDRAGANVLTF.